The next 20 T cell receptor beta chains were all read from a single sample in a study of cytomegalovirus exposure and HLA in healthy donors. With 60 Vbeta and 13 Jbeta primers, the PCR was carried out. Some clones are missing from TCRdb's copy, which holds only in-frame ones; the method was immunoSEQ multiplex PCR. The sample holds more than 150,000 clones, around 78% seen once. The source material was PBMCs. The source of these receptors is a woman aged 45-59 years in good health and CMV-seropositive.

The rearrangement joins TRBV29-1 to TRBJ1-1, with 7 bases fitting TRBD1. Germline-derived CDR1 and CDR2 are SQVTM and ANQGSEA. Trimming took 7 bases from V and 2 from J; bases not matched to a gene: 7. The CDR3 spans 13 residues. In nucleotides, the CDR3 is TGCAGCGGCAGCCGGGACAGCAACACTGAAGCTTTCTTT. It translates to CSGSRDSNTEAFF. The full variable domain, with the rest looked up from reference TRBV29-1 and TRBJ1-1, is SAVISQKPSRDICQRGTSLTIQCQVDSQVTMMFWYRQQPGQSLTLIATANQGSEATYESGFVIDKFPISRPNLTFSTLTVSNMSPEDSSIYLCSGSRDSNTEAFFGQGTRLTVV.

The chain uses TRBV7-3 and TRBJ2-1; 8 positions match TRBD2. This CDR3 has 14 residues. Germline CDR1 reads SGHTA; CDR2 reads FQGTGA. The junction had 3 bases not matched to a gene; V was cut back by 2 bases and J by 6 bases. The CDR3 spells CASSLAAGGNEQFF. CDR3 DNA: TGTGCCAGCAGCTTAGCTGCGGGAGGCAATGAGCAGTTCTTC.

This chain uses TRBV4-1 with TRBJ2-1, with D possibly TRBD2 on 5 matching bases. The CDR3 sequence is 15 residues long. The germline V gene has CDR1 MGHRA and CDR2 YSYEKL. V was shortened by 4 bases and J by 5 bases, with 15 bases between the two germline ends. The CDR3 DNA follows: TGCGCCAGCAGCCGACCACAGAGCGGAAACAATGAGCAGTTCTTC. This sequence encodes CASSRPQSGNNEQFF.

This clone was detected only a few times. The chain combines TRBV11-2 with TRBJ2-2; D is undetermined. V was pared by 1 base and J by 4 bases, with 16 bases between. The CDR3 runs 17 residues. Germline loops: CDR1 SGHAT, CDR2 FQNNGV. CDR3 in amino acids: CASSLGRPPRGTGELFF. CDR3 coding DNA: TGTGCCAGCAGCTTAGGTCGCCCACCCCGAGGCACCGGGGAGCTGTTTTTT.

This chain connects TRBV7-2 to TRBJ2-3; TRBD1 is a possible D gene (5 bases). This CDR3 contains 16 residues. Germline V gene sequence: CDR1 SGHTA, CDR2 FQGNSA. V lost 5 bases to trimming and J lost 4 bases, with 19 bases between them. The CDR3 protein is CASSQRRSQGADTQYF. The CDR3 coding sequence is TGTGCCAGCAGCCAAAGACGCTCTCAAGGGGCAGATACGCAGTATTTT.

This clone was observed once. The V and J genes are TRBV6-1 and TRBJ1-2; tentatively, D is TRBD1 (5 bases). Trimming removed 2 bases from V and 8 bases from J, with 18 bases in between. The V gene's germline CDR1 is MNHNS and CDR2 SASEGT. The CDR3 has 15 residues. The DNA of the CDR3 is TGTGCCAGCAGTGAAACCCATGGGGACTCGGGGGGCTACACCTTC. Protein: CASSETHGDSGGYTF.

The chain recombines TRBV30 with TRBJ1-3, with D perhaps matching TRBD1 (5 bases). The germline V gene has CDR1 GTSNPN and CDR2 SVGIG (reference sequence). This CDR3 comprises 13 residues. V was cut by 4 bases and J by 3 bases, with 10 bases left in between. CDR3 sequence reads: CAWIRAGGNTIYF. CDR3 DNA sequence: TGTGCCTGGATCAGGGCTGGTGGAAACACCATATATTTT.

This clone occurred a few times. CDR3 DNA: TGCGCCAGCAGCCGAACTAGCGGGGGGGCGGGGGAGACCCAGTACTTC. It translates to CASSRTSGGAGETQYF. This rearrangement joins TRBV5-1 to TRBJ2-5; 13 nucleotides agree with TRBD2. CDR3 length equals 16 residues. The germline gives CDR1 SGHRS, CDR2 YFSETQ. V lost 4 bases to trimming and J lost 5 bases; unmatched junction nucleotides: 8.

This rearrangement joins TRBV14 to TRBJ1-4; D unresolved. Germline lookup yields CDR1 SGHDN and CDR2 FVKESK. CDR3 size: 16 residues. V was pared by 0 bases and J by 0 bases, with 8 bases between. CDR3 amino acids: CASSQDIGATNEKLFF. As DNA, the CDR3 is TGTGCCAGCAGCCAAGATATCGGGGCAACTAATGAAAAACTGTTTTTT.

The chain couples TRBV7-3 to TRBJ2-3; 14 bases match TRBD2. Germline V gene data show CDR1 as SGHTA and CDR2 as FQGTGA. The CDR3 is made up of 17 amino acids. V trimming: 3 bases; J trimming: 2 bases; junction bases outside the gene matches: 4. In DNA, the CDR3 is TGTGCCAGCAGCTTGGGGACTAGCGGGGGACACACAGATACGCAGTATTTT. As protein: CASSLGTSGGHTDTQYF.

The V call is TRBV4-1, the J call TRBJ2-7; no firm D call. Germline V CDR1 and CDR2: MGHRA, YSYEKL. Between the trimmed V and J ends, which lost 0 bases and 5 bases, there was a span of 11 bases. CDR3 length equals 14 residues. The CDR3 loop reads CASSQDGRWDEQYF. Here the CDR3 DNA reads TGCGCCAGCAGCCAAGATGGGCGATGGGACGAGCAGTACTTC.

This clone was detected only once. CDR3 in amino acids: CAWRHRAFRDQPQHF. The CDR3 DNA reads TGTGCCTGGAGGCACCGGGCTTTCAGGGATCAGCCCCAGCATTTT. The chain couples TRBV30 to TRBJ1-5; possible D gene TRBD1, 5 bases. V was pared by 3 bases and J by 5 bases, with 17 bases between. This CDR3 region has 15 residues. The germline V gene has CDR1 GTSNPN and CDR2 SVGIG (reference sequence).

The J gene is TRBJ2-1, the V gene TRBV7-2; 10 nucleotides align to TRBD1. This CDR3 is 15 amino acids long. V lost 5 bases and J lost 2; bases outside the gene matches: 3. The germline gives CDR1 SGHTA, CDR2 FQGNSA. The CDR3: CASSQGQGAYNEQFF. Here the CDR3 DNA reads TGTGCCAGCAGCCAAGGACAGGGGGCCTACAATGAGCAGTTCTTC.

CDR3 in DNA: TGTGCCAGCAGTTTAGCAGGGGTGGAAGGCTACACCTTC. Its translation: CASSLAGVEGYTF. The V gene is TRBV28, the J gene TRBJ1-2, with a weak D call TRBD1 (6 bases). Trimming removed 2 bases at V and 8 bases at J, with 12 bases between. CDR1 is MDHEN and CDR2 is SYDVKM in the germline V gene. The CDR3 loop spans 13 amino acids.

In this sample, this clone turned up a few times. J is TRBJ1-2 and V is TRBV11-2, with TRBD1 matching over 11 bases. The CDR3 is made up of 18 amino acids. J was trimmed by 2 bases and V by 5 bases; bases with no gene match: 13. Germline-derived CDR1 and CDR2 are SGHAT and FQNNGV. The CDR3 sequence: CASSGWTGGDSENYGYTF. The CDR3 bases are TGTGCCAGCAGCGGCTGGACAGGGGGCGACTCTGAAAACTATGGCTACACCTTC.

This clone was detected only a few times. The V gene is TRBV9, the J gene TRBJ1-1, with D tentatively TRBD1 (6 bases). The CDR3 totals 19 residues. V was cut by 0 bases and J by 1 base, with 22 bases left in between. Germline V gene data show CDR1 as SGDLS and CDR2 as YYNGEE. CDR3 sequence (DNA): TGTGCCAGCAGCGTAGCTGCGGGGGGGGAAACAGGGACGAACACTGAAGCTTTCTTT. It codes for CASSVAAGGETGTNTEAFF.

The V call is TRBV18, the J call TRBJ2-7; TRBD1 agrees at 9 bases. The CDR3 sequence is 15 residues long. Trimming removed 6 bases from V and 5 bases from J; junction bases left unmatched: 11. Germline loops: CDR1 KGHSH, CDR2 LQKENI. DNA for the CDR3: TGTGCCAGCTCTCCCGGACAGGGGAAGTTCAACGAGCAGTACTTC. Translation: CASSPGQGKFNEQYF.

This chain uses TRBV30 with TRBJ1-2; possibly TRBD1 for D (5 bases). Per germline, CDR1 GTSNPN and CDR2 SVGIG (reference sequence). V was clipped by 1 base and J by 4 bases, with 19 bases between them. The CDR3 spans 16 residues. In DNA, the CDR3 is TGTGCCTGGAGTGGCGGCCGGCTGGGGGGAATCTATGGCTACACCTTC. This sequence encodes CAWSGGRLGGIYGYTF.

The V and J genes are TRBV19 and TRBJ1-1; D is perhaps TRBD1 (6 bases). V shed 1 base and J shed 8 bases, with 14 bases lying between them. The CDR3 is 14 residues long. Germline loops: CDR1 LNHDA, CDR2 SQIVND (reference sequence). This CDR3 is CASSIGQGPREAFF. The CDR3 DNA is TGTGCCAGTAGTATAGGGCAGGGGCCGAGAGAAGCTTTCTTT. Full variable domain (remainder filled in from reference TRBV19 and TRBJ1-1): DGGITQSPKYLFRKEGQNVTLSCEQNLNHDAMYWYRQDPGQGLRLIYYSQIVNDFQKGDIAEGYSVSREKKESFPLTVTSAQKNPTAFYLCASSIGQGPREAFFGQGTRLTVV.

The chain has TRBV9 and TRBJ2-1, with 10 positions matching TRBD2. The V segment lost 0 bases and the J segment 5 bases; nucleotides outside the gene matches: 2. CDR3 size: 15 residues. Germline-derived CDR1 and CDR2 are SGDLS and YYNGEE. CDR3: CASSVVAGGNNEQFF. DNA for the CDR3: TGTGCCAGCAGCGTAGTAGCGGGAGGCAACAATGAGCAGTTCTTC.